The clone carrying this T cell receptor (beta chain) turned up a few times. What it binds is not known. These data are taken from a study of T-cell memory formation after mild COVID-19. Study background: TCR clusters showed largely donor specificity. Overall study results and limits: Pre-infection memory held some responding clones, suggesting pre-existing cross-reactive T cells responded. Contracting CD4+ clones were located mainly in CM and EM, and CD8+ clones in EMRA. For second-wave clones that peaked at day 37, SARS-CoV-2 specificity went unverified.

TCRdb recomputed calls from the 5' RACE reads with MiXCR, one row per CDR3 protein. The table shows roughly 100,000 distinct CDR3 sequences, with roughly 12% occurring only once. Trimming removed 2 bases at V and 5 bases at J, with 10 bases between. The CDR3 consists of 15 residues. In germline, CDR1 is MNHEY, CDR2 SVGAGI. The specimen was PBMCs or a T cell subset sorted from them (not recorded which). This TCR came from an adult woman who had mild COVID-19 (a few samples of this study predate the infection). Cell type and time point are not known. The chain carries TRBV6-5 and TRBJ1-6; TRBD1 is a possible D gene (6 bases). The CDR3 coding sequence is TGTGCCAGCAGTTACGGGCAGGGGAATAATTCACCCCTCCACTTT. This sequence encodes CASSYGQGNNSPLHF.